This T cell receptor beta chain was recorded in a study of long-term antiretroviral therapy in people with HIV. Study-level background: Some samples came about a decade before the 2015 immediate-ART recommendation, and these were the earliest. General observations from the study: HIV repertoires spanned narrower CDR3 length ranges than controls. Increased diversity was seen after ART, yet it remained lower than in transplant donor controls.

Of note for this clone: Its antigen is as yet unknown.

The libraries were made with immunoSEQ v3.0 at survey level. Produced via immunoSEQ multiplex PCR; TCRdb's table is partial and in-frame only. The sample holds 20,000 to 30,000 clones, about 84% seen once. Specimens retained roughly 0.95-11 million cryopreserved PBMC preceding DNA extraction. The germline V gene encodes CDR1 ENHRY and CDR2 SYGVKD. CDR3 length equals 14 residues. Trimming cost V 7 bases and J 2 bases, with 11 bases left between them. The chain links TRBV10-3 to TRBJ2-2; D is possibly TRBD1 (5 bases). This receptor was identified in a man aged 35-49 years with HIV. Sequenced here: unsorted PBMCs, sampled 4.7 to 5 years after starting antiretroviral therapy. For the CDR3, the DNA is TGTGCCATCAAAATAGGGGTAAACACCGGGGAGCTGTTTTTT. Translated: CAIKIGVNTGELFF.